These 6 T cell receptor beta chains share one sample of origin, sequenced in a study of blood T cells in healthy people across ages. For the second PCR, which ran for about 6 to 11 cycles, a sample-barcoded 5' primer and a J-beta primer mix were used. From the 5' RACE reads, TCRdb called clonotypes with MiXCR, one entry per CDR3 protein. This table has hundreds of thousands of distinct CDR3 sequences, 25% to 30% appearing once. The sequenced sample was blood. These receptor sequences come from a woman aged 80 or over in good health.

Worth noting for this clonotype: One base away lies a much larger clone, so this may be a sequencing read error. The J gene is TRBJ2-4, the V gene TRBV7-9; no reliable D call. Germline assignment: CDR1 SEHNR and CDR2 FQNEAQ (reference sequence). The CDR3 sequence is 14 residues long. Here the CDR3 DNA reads TGTGCCGGCAGCTTACATACGGATAAAAACATTCAGTACTTC. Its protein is CAGSLHTDKNIQYF.

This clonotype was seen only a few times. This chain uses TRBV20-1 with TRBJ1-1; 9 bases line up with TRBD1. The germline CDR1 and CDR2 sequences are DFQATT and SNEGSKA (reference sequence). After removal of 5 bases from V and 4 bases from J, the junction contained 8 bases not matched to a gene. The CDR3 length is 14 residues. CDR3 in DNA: TGCAGTGCTCGGGACGACAGGGGGACCACTGAAGCTTTCTTT. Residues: CSARDDRGTTEAFF.

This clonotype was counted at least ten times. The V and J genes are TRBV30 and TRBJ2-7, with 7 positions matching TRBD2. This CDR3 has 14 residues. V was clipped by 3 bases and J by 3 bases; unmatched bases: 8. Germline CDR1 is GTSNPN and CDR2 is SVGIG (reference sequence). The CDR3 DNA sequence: TGTGCCTGGAGGGGGCGACTAGCAGACTACGAGCAGTACTTC. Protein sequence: CAWRGRLADYEQYF.

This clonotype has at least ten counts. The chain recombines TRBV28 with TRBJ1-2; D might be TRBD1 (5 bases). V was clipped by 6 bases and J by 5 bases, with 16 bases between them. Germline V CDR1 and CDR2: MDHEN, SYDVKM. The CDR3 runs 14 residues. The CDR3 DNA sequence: TGTGCCAGCAGAGTTGGGGCAGGCGTGTATGGCTACACCTTC. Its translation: CASRVGAGVYGYTF.

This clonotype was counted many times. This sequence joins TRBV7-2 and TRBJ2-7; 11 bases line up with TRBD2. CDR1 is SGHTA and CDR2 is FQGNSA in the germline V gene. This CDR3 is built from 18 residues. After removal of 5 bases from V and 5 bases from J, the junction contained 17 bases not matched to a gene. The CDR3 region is CASSPDTSGGLDCDEQYF. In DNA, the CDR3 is TGTGCCAGCAGCCCCGACACTAGCGGGGGTCTTGATTGCGACGAGCAGTACTTC.

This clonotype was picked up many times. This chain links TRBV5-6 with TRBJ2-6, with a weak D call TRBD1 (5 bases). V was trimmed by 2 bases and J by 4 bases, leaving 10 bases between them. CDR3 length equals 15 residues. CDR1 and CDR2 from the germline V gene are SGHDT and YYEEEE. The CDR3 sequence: CASSFYGAGANVLTF. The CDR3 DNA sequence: TGTGCCAGCAGCTTTTATGGGGCCGGGGCCAACGTCCTGACTTTC.